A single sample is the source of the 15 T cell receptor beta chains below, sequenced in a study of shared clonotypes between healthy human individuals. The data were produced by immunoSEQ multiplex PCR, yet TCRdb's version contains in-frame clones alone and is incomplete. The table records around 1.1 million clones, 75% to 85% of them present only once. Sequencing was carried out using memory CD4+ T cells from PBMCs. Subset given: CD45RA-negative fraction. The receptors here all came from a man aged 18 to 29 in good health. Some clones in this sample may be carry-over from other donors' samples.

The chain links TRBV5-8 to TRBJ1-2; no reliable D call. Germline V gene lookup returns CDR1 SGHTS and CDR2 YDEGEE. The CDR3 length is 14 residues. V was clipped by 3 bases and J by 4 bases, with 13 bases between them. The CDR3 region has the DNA TGTGCCAGCAGCTCTCTTCAGAGAACCTATGGCTACACCTTC. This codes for CASSSLQRTYGYTF.

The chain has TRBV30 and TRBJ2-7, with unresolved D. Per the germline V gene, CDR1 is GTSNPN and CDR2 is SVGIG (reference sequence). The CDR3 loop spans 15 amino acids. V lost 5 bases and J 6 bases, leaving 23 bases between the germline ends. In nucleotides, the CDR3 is TGTGCCTGGGGTGGATACACCGGGCATGTGGGCGAGCAGTACTTC. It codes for CAWGGYTGHVGEQYF. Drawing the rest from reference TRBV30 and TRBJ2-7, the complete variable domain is SQTIHQWPATLVQPVGSPLSLECTVEGTSNPNLYWYRQAAGRGLQLLFYSVGIGQISSEVPQNLSASRPQDRQFILSSKKLLLSDSGFYLCAWGGYTGHVGEQYFGPGTRLTVT.

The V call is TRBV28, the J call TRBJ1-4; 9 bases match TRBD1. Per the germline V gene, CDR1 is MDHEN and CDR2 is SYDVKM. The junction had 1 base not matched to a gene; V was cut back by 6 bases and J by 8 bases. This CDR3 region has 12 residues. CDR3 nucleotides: TGTGCCAGCAGCGGACAGGGGGAAAAACTGTTTTTT. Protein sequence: CASSGQGEKLFF.

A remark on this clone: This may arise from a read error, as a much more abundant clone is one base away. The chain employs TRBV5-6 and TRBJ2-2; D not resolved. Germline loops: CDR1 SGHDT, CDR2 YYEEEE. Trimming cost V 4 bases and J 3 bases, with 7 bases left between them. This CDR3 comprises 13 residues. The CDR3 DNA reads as TGTGCCAGCAGCCGTAGTGACACCGGGGAGCTGTTTTTT. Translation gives CASSRSDTGELFF.

The CDR3 DNA is TGTGCCAGCAGCTCACATAGGGCTAGCGGGAGCAACGAGCAGTACTTC. Its protein is CASSSHRASGSNEQYF. This chain uses TRBV11-2 with TRBJ2-7, with 10 bases lining up with TRBD2. The germline CDR1 and CDR2 sequences are SGHAT and FQNNGV. The length of the CDR3 is 16 residues. The junction had 11 bases not matched to a gene; V was cut back by 4 bases and J by 5 bases.

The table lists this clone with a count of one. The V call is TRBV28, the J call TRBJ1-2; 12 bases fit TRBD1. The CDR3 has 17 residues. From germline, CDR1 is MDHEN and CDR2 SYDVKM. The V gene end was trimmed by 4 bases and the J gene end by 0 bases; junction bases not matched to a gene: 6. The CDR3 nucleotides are TGTGCCAGCAGTTGGGCGGGACAGGGGGCCACTAACTATGGCTACACCTTC. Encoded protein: CASSWAGQGATNYGYTF.

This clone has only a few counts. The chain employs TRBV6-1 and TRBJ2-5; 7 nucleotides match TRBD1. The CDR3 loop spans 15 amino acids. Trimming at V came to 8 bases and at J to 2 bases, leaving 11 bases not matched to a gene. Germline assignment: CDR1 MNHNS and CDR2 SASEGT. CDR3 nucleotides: TGTGCCAGCTCTTCAGGACAGGTCAAACAAGAGACCCAGTACTTC. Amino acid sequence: CASSSGQVKQETQYF.

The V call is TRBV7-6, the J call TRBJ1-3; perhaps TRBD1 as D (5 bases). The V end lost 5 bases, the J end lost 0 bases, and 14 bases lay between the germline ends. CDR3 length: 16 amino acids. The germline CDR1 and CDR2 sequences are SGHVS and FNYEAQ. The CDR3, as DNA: TGTGCCAGCAGCCCAACCGGGGGTCACTCTGGAAACACCATATATTTT. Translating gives CASSPTGGHSGNTIYF.

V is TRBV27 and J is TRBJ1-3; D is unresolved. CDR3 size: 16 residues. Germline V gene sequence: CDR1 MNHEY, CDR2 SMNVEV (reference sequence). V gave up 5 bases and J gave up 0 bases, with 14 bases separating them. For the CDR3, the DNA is TGTGCCAGCAGTCCTCCGGAGGGCCCCTCTGGAAACACCATATATTTT. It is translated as CASSPPEGPSGNTIYF.

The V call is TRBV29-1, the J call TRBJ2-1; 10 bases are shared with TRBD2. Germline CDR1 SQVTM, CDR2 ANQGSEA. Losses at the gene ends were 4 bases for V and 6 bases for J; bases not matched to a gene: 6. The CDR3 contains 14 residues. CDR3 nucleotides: TGCAGCGTTGGAGCGGCTAGCGGGAGCAATGAGCAGTTCTTC. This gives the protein CSVGAASGSNEQFF.

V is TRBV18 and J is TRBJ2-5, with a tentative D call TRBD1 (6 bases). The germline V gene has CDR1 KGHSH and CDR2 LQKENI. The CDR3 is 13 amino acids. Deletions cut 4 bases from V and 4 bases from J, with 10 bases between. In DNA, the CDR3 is TGTGCCAGCTCACGGGGGCGAACAGAGACCCAGTACTTC. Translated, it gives CASSRGRTETQYF.

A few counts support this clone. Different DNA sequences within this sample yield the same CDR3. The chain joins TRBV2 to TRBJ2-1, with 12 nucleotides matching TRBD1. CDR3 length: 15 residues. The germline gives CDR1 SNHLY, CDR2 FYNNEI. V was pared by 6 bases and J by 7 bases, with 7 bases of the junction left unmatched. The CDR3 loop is CASSPGQGARNEQFF. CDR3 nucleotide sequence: TGTGCCAGCAGCCCGGGACAGGGGGCGCGGAATGAGCAGTTCTTC.

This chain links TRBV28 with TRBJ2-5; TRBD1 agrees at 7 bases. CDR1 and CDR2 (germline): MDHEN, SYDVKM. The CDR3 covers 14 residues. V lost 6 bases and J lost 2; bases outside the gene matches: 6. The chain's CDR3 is CASRPTGVQETQYF. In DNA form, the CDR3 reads TGTGCCAGCAGGCCCACAGGGGTTCAAGAGACCCAGTACTTC.

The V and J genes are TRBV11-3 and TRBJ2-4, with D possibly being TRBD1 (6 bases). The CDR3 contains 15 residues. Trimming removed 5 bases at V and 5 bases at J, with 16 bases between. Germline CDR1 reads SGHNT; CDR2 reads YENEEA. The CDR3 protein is CASSGSGEKQNIQYF. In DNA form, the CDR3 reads TGTGCCAGCAGCGGGTCAGGGGAGAAGCAAAACATTCAGTACTTC.

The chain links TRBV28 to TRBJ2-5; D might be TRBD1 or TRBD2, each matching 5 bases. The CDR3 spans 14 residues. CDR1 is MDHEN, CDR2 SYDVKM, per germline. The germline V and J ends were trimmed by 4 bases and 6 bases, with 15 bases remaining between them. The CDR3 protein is CASSSLRGKKTQYF. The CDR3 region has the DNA TGTGCCAGCAGTTCTCTACGGGGCAAAAAGACCCAGTACTTC. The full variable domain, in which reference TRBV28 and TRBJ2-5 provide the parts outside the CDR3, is DVKVTQSSRYLVKRTGEKVFLECVQDMDHENMFWYRQDPGLGLRLIYFSYDVKMKEKGDIPEGYSVSREKKERFSLILESASTNQTSMYLCASSSLRGKKTQYFGPGTRLLVL.